The source of this TCR beta chain is a study of blood T cell repertoires in COVID-19 (TCRdb year 2020). Background on the whole study: Collaborator samples came from the United States, Italy and Spain and covered acute and convalescent phases of COVID-19. HLA class I and class II types, where available, came from metadata supplied by the sample provider rather than from assay-based typing. The material from the prospective study consisted of cDNA or gDNA derived from T cells, B-cell-depleted T cells, or PBMCs. The repertoires were released in a freely available public database meant as a resource for research on the immune response to SARS-CoV-2. The dataset comprised deeply sampled blood TCRbeta repertoires from subjects exposed to, actively infected with, or recovered from COVID-19. The sample metadata nearly always contained a de-identified subject ID, COVID-19 status, age in years and sex. The samples were drawn from two sources: the first 160 participants of the ongoing ImmuneRACE study, and 1,254 subjects contributed by 6 global collaborators. What the work shows at the level of the full study, not this receptor alone: How much clinical and demographic metadata was included differed by source and by participant, and the metadata was provided uncurated.

TCRbeta CDR3 regions were amplified from genomic DNA using the immunoSEQ Assay, a bias-controlled multiplex PCR. Under the source paper's analysis protocol: The number of nucleated cells in each sample was estimated by amplification of reference gene primers within the assay. To quantify the absolute abundance of each unique TCRbeta CDR3 rearrangement, sequence reads were collapsed and filtered. Productive Simpson clonality was computed per sample as the square root of Simpson's diversity index over productive rearrangements. Sourced from immuneACCESS, this table was stored by TCRdb with only in-frame sequences that have V and J called. A share of the clones is absent; for the studies checked, an unresolved V gene accounts for under half, and the remainder has no known explanation. V, J and clone size derive from that table, while D and trimming were established from the DNA sequence. In all, the sample holds a few hundred thousand clones, and approximately 90% of those were seen once. The ten top clones hold about 10% of the sample.

There are a few counts of this clone. There is no known antigen for this receptor. Base quality data are lacking; no much larger clone is found one base away. In the prospective study, participants were 18 to 89 years old, resided in approximately 22 geographic areas of the United States, and were enrolled through a virtual design. To assign participants to cohorts, the prospective study relied on clinical history that participants themselves reported in a screening survey and a study questionnaire. Recovered participants in ImmuneRACE Cohort 3 were defined by two consecutive negative NP/OP PCR tests, clearance by a healthcare professional, or resolution of symptoms. Mobile phlebotomists in the prospective study collected whole blood, serum and a nasopharyngeal or oropharyngeal swab from every participant. Prospective study participants could optionally give additional blood draws and questionnaires over a roughly two-month period. Before DNA extraction, prospective study blood samples were shipped either frozen or at room temperature.

Inclusive of the bounding cysteine and phenylalanine, the CDR3 is 16 residues long. Only the CDR3 DNA stays, 48 bases, in frame from base 1. According to the germline V gene, CDR1 reads SGHTA and CDR2 reads FQGNSA. V drops 5 bases and J drops 8 bases, leaving 24 bases in between. The clonotype originates from a young woman who had recovered from COVID-19. The chain is assembled from TRBV7-2 and TRBJ1-2; the D segment could be TRBD1, given 6 matching bases. Sequencing was carried out using PBMCs or T cells enriched from blood (not recorded which). The CDR3 reads as follows: CASSPSMNTGYGGYTF. DNA sequence: TGTGCCAGCAGCCCATCAATGAACACAGGGTACGGCGGCTACACCTTC.